This is a list of T cell receptor beta chains from one sample in a study of OX40 agonist ivuxolimab in advanced cancers. TCRdb keeps only in-frame clones here, not all; method: immunoSEQ multiplex PCR. This sample yields approximately 77,000 clones, of which roughly 91% are seen a single time; more than 1.5% belongs to the top ten. Sequencing used CD4+ or CD8+ T cells sorted from blood, obtained in a trial of the OX40 agonist ivuxolimab. The receptors stem from an adult with an advanced solid tumor such as melanoma, head and neck, liver or kidney cancer. CDR3s leave out the opening cysteine and the closing phenylalanine or tryptophan.

CDR3 protein	CDR3 length	V gene	J gene
ASSKTSDISSYEQY	14	TRBV4-1	TRBJ2-7
ASSVAGLAGGRETQY	15	TRBV9	TRBJ2-5
ASSLDQLAGVYEQY	14	TRBV5-1	TRBJ2-7
ASQLAGADTQY	11	TRBV6-1	TRBJ2-3
ASSQPGVSTDTQY	13	TRBV11-3	TRBJ2-3
ASSPREAYEQY	11	TRBV18	TRBJ2-7
ASSLNRGGYGYT	12	TRBV27	TRBJ1-2
ASSSRTGQGSGNTIY	15	TRBV7-9	TRBJ1-3
ASSRRAEETQY	11	TRBV2	TRBJ2-5
ASSLTGGTEAF	11	TRBV4-3	TRBJ1-1
ASAGGGQGLYGYT	13	TRBV5-4	TRBJ1-2